This T cell receptor (beta chain) was sequenced during a study of T cell changes during pregnancy in multiple sclerosis. The CDR3 contains 14 residues. CDR1 and CDR2 (germline): MRHNA, SNTAGT. V was pared by 6 bases and J by 1 base, with 4 bases of the junction left unmatched. The protocol was immunoSEQ multiplex PCR, while the TCRdb copy is restricted to in-frame clones and leaves out a portion. The sample has 80,000 to 100,000 clones, around 92% seen once. The genes are TRBV6-4 and TRBJ1-1; TRBD1 matches at 8 bases. The clonotype comes from a female donor in good health, enrolled as a control in a pregnancy study. The starting material was peripheral blood, obtained after pregnancy. CDR3 loop: CASRLGTGNTEAFF. The CDR3 DNA reads as TGTGCCAGCAGACTCGGGACAGGGAACACTGAAGCTTTCTTT.